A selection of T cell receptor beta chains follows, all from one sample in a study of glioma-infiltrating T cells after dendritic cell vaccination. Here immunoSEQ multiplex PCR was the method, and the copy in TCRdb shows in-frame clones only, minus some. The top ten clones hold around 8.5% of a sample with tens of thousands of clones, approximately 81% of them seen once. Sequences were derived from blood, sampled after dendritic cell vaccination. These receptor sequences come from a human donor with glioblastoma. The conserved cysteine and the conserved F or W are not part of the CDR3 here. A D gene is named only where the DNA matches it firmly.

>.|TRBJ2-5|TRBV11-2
ASSLGNQGGETQY
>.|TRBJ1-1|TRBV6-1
ASSDKWAGTEAF
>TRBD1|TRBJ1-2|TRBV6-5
ASSLSGGQPYGYT
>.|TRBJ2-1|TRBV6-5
ASQAGNNEQF
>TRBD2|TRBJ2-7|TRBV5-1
ASSPGTSGIEQY
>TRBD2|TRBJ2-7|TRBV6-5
ASRYTSGRSNEQY
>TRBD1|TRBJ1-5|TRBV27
ASRGQGGQPQH
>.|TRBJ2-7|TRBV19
ASRSGESSYEQY
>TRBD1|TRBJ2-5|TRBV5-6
ASSLSDRGQETQY
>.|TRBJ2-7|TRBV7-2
ASSLNRGSSYEQY
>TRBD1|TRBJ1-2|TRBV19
ASTGGTGGNKIYGYT
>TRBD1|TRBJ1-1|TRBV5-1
ASSPRTGGINTEAF
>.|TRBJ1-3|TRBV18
ASSPLGPQTSGNTIY
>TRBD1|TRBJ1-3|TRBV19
ASSNQGAFGNTIY
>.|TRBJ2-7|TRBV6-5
ASSYSRVKHYEQY
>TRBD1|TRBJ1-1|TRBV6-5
ASSPGTGMNTEAF